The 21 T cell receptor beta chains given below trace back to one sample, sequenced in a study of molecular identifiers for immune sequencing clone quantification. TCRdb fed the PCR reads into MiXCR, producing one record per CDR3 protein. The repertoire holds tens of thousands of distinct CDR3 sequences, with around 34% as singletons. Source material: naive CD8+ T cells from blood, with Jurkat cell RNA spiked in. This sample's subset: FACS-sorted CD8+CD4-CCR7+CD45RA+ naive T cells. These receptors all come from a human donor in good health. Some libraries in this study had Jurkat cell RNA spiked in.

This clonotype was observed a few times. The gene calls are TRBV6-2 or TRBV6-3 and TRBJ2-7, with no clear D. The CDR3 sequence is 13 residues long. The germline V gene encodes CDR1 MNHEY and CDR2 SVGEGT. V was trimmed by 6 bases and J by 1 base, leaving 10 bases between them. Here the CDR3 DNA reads TGTGCCAGCAGCCCCACCCCGTCCTACGAGCAGTACTTC. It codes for CASSPTPSYEQYF.

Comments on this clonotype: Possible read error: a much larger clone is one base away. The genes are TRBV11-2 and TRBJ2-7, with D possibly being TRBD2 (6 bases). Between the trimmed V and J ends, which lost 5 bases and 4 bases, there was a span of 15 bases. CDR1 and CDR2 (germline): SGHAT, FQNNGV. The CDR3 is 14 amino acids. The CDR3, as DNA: TGTGCCAGCAGCGTTGAGAGCGGGCGGTACGAGCAGTACTTC. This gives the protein CASSVESGRYEQYF.

The CDR3 region is CASSPHGTSGIDEQFF. The CDR3 DNA reads TGTGCCAGCAGTCCTCACGGGACTAGCGGGATTGATGAGCAGTTCTTC. The gene calls are TRBV28 and TRBJ2-1; 13 bases fit TRBD2. This CDR3 region has 16 residues. Unmatched junction bases numbered 9, after V lost 5 bases and J lost 8 bases. Per the germline V gene, CDR1 is MDHEN and CDR2 is SYDVKM.

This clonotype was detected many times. The CDR3 sequence is CASSYRPETQYF. The DNA of the CDR3 is TGTGCCAGCAGTTATCGGCCAGAGACCCAGTACTTC. This chain links TRBV6-6 with TRBJ2-5; D gene ambiguous. The germline V gene encodes CDR1 MNHNY and CDR2 SVGAGI (reference sequence). CDR3 length: 12 amino acids. Trimming took off 3 bases at V and 4 bases at J, with 6 bases between the two ends.

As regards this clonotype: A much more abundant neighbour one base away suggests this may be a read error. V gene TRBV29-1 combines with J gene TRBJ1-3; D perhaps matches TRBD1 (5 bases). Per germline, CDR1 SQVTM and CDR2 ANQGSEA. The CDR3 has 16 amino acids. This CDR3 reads CSAGGADRSSRNTIYF. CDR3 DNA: TGCAGCGCCGGGGGTGCAGATCGGAGCTCTAGAAACACCATATATTTT.

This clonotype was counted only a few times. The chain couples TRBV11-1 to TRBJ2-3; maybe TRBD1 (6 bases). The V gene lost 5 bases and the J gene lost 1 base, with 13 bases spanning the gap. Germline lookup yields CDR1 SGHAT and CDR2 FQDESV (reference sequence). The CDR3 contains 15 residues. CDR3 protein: CASSIPRGRTDTQYF. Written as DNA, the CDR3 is TGTGCCAGCAGCATTCCCAGGGGACGCACAGATACGCAGTATTTT.

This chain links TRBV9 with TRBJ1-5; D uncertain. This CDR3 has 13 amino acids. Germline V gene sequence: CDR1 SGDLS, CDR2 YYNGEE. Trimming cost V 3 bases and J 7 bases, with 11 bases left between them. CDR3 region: CASSEEAGQPQHF. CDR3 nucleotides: TGTGCCAGCAGCGAAGAAGCGGGACAGCCCCAGCATTTT.

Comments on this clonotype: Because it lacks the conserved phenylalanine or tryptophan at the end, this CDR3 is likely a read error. CDR3 in DNA: TGTGCCAGCAGTTTAGAACAGTATAATTCACCCCTCCACCTT. Protein product: CASSLEQYNSPLHL. This chain links TRBV12-3 or TRBV12-4 with TRBJ1-6; D is uncertain. The CDR3 is 14 residues long. V was shortened by 1 base and J by 4 bases, with 5 bases between the two germline ends.

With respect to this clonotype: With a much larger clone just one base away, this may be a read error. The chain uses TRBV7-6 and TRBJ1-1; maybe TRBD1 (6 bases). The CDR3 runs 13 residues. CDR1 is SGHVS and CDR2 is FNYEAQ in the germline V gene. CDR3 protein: CASRDSLNTETFF. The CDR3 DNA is TGTGCCAGCAGGGACAGTTTGAACACTGAAACTTTCTTT.

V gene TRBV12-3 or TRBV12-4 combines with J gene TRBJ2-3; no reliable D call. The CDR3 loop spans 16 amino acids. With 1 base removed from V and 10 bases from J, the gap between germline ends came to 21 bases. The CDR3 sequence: CASSLGRGDNSDAQYF. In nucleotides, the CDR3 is TGTGCCAGCAGTTTAGGTAGAGGAGATAACTCCGATGCGCAGTATTTT.

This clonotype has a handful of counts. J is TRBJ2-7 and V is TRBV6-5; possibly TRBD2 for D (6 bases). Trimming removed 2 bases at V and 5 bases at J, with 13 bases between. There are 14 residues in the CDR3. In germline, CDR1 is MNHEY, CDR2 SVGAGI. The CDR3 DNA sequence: TGTGCCAGCAGTTACGGGCAGGGAGGCCACGAGCAGTACTTC. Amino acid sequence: CASSYGQGGHEQYF.

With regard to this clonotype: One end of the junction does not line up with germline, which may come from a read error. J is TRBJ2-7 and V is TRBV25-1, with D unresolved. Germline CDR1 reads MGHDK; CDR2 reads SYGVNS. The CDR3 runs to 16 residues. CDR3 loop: CASSESGYQSSYEQCF. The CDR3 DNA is TGTGCCAGCAGTGAATCGGGTTACCAAAGCTCCTACGAGCAGTGCTTC.

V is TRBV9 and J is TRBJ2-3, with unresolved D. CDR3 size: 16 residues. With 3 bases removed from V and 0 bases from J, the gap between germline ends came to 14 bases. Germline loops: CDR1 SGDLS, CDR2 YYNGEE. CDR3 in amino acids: CASSDPVETSTDTQYF. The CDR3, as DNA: TGTGCCAGCAGCGACCCAGTGGAGACTAGCACAGATACGCAGTATTTT.

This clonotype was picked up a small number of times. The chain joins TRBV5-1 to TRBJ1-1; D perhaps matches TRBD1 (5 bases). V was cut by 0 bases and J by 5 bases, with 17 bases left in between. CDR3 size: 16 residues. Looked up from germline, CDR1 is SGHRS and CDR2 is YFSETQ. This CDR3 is CASSLGGRGGVTEAFF. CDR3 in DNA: TGCGCCAGCAGCTTGGGCGGGAGGGGCGGGGTGACTGAAGCTTTCTTT.

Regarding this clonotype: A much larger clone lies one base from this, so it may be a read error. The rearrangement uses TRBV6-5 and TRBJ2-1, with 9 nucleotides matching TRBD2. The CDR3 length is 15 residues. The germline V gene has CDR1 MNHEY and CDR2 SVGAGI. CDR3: CASSYGGRAYNEQSF. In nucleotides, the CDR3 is TGTGCCAGCAGTTACGGCGGGAGGGCCTACAATGAGCAGTCCTTC.

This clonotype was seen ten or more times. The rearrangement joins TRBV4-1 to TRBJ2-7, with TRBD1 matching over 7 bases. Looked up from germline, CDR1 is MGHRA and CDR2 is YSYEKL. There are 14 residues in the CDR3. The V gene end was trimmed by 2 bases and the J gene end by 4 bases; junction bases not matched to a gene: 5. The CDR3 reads CASSQMGQRYEQYF. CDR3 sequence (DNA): TGCGCCAGCAGCCAAATGGGACAGAGATACGAGCAGTACTTC.

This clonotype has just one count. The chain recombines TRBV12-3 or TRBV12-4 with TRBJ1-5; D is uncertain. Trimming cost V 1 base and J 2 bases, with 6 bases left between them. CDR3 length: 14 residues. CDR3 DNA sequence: TGTGCCAGCAGTTTAGGACGGGGCAATCAGCCCCAGCATTTT. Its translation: CASSLGRGNQPQHF.

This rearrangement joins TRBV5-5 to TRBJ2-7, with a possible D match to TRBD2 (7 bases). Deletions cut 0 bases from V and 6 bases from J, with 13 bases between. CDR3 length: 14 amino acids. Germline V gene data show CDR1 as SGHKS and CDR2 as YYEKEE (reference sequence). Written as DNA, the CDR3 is TGTGCCAGCAGCTTGGGGGGGGGCACCTTCGAGCAGTACTTC. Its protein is CASSLGGGTFEQYF.

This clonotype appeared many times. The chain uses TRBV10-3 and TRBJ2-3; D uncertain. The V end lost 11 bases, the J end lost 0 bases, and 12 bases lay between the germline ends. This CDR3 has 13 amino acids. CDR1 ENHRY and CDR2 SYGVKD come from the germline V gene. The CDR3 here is CAYKLTSTDTQYF. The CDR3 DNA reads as TGTGCCTACAAACTAACTAGCACAGATACGCAGTATTTT.

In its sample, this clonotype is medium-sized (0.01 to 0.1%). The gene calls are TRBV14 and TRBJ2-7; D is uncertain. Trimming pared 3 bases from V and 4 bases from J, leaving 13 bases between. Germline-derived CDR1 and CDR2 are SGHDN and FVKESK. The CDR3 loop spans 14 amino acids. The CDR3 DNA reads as TGTGCCAGCAGCCACGTCGGGTCAACTTACGAGCAGTACTTC. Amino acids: CASSHVGSTYEQYF.

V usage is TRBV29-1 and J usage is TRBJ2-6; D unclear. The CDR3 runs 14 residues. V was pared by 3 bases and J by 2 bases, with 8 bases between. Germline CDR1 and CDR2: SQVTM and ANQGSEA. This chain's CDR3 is CSVDDNAGANVLTF. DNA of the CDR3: TGCAGCGTTGACGACAACGCTGGGGCCAACGTCCTGACTTTC.